Listed below are T cell receptor beta chains from one sample, sequenced in a study of CXCR4 blockade with PD-1 therapy in pancreatic cancer. TCRdb keeps only in-frame clones here, not all; method: immunoSEQ multiplex PCR. The top ten clones hold less than 20% of a sample with roughly 1,500 clones, 35% to 50% of them seen once. Sequenced: tumor tissue. The origin of the receptors is a human donor with pancreatic ductal adenocarcinoma. Each CDR3 is given with its conserved first and last residue. The order of the fields is CDR3 protein, CDR3 DNA, CDR3 length, V gene, D gene, clone size, J gene. The D gene is left open where the match is weak. Rows may omit the clone size; those that give it use once, few, many or a size class.

CAWSVPGGIQYF TGTGCCTGGAGTGTACCAGGGGGCATTCAGTACTTC 12 TRBV30 TRBD1 few TRBJ2-4
CASAPSSGAQETQYF TGTGCCAGCGCCCCCTCTAGCGGGGCCCAAGAGACCCAGTACTTC 15 TRBV28 TRBD2 NA TRBJ2-5
CASSTPGDTQYF TGTGCCAGCAGTACCCCGGGAGATACGCAGTATTTT 12 TRBV6-9 NA few TRBJ2-3
CASSQDTTGTVYF TGTGCCAGCAGCCAAGATACCACCGGGACGGTGTACTTC 13 TRBV14 NA NA TRBJ2-7
CSVDRGREKETQYF TGCAGCGTTGATAGGGGCAGGGAAAAAGAGACCCAGTACTTC 14 TRBV29-1 NA NA TRBJ2-5
CSVGPRLAGETQYF TGCAGCGTTGGACCGAGACTAGCGGGGGAGACCCAGTACTTC 14 TRBV29-1 TRBD2 few TRBJ2-5
CASSKGDSQETQYF TGTGCCAGCAGCAAAGGGGACAGCCAAGAGACCCAGTACTTC 14 TRBV11-3 TRBD1 few TRBJ2-5
CASSALAGTDTQYF TGTGCCAGCAGCGCCCTAGCGGGCACAGATACGCAGTATTTT 14 TRBV9 TRBD2 NA TRBJ2-3
CASSIRGLAGVLYF TGTGCCAGTAGTATTCGGGGACTAGCGGGAGTATTGTACTTC 14 TRBV19 TRBD2 NA TRBJ2-7
CASSPLGTAGDEQFF TGCGCCAGCAGCCCCCTGGGGACAGCGGGGGATGAGCAGTTCTTC 15 TRBV5-1 NA NA TRBJ2-1
CSPQGQGYRVSQPQHF TGCAGCCCCCAGGGACAGGGGTATCGAGTGAGTCAGCCCCAGCATTTT 16 TRBV29-1 TRBD1 NA TRBJ1-5
CASSFSGYNEQFF TGTGCCAGCAGTTTTTCTGGCTACAATGAGCAGTTCTTC 13 TRBV28 NA NA TRBJ2-1
CSALDHYNEQFF TGCAGCGCCTTAGACCACTACAATGAGCAGTTCTTC 12 TRBV29-1 NA NA TRBJ2-1
CAWTKTPRLAGDPDTQYF TGTGCCTGGACGAAAACCCCCCGACTAGCGGGAGACCCAGATACGCAGTATTTT 18 TRBV30 TRBD2 NA TRBJ2-3
CASSWTIPPDTQYF TGTGCCAGTAGTTGGACTATCCCGCCAGATACGCAGTATTTT 14 TRBV19 NA NA TRBJ2-3
CAWSVTLGLNTEAFF TGTGCCTGGAGTGTAACCCTGGGTTTGAACACTGAAGCTTTCTTT 15 TRBV30 NA few TRBJ1-1
CASAGNSENSYEQYF TGTGCCAGCGCTGGGAACTCCGAGAACTCCTACGAGCAGTACTTC 15 TRBV9 NA few TRBJ2-7
CASEGDFTEAFF TGTGCCAGCGAGGGGGACTTTACTGAAGCTTTCTTT 12 TRBV9 NA NA TRBJ1-1
CASSQSGVSYEQYF TGTGCCAGCTCACAGTCTGGGGTGTCCTACGAGCAGTACTTC 14 TRBV18 NA NA TRBJ2-7
CASSQGRRWIQYF TGTGCCAGCAGTCAGGGACGACGATGGATTCAGTACTTC 13 TRBV6-8 NA few TRBJ2-4
CASSQTTLSNQPQHF TGCGCCAGCAGCCAAACCACCTTGAGCAATCAGCCCCAGCATTTT 15 TRBV4-1 NA few TRBJ1-5